The clone carrying this TCR beta chain has just a few counts. Its antigen remains unknown. Germline lookup yields CDR1 GTSNPN and CDR2 SVGIG (reference sequence). CDR3 length equals 13 residues. Germline trimming cut 3 bases from V and 4 bases from J; bases unmatched to any gene: 4. The data belong to a study of response to subunit inactivated influenza vaccine. Regarding the study as a whole: There was a suggestion from the authors that each seasonal influenza vaccination recruits few new T cells.

MiXCR was run by TCRdb on the RT-PCR reads, yielding one entry per CDR3 protein. The sample gives roughly 790,000 distinct CDR3 sequences, 21% of which show up once; about a tenth is in the top ten. This clonotype was obtained from a man aged 50-59 years who received an inactivated influenza vaccine. The sequencing used PBMCs from blood, collected about 5 days after vaccination. The chain joins TRBV30 to TRBJ1-1; 8 bases are a match to TRBD1. For the CDR3, the DNA is TGTGCCTGGAGCCGACAGGGGTTCACTGAAGCTTTCTTT. Amino acid sequence: CAWSRQGFTEAFF.